The 32 T cell receptor beta chains presented below share a single source sample, sequenced in a study of cytomegalovirus exposure and HLA in healthy donors. Method: immunoSEQ multiplex PCR; TCRdb's copy keeps in-frame clones and lacks some. The table lists 150,000 or so clones, roughly nine tenths of them singletons, with about 2.5% in the top ten. The specimen was PBMCs. The receptors shown here come from a man aged 18 to 30 in good health and CMV-seropositive.

V and J are TRBV5-1 and TRBJ2-7; 11 nucleotides align to TRBD1. V gave up 4 bases and J gave up 4 bases; unmatched junction bases: 4. The CDR3 sequence is 14 residues long. Per the germline V gene, CDR1 is SGHRS and CDR2 is YFSETQ. CDR3 region: CASSGGQGAYEQYF. The CDR3 DNA follows: TGCGCCAGCAGCGGAGGACAGGGGGCGTACGAGCAGTACTTC.

CDR3 protein: CASSFGGASQPQHF. The DNA of the CDR3 is TGTGCCAGCAGCTTTGGGGGGGCGAGTCAGCCCCAGCATTTT. V usage is TRBV7-9 and J usage is TRBJ1-5; D possibly corresponds to TRBD1 (6 bases). The CDR3 is made up of 14 amino acids. V lost 3 bases and J 6 bases, leaving 12 bases between the germline ends. Germline CDR1 is SEHNR and CDR2 is FQNEAQ (reference sequence).

About this clone: The same CDR3 is also encoded by other DNA sequences in this sample. This sequence joins TRBV5-1 and TRBJ2-5; possible D gene TRBD1, 5 bases. Between the trimmed V and J ends, which lost 0 bases and 3 bases, there was a span of 6 bases. Germline assignment: CDR1 SGHRS and CDR2 YFSETQ. CDR3 length: 13 amino acids. The CDR3 here is CASSLEGEETQYF. DNA of the CDR3: TGCGCCAGCAGCTTGGAAGGGGAAGAGACCCAGTACTTC. Variable domain in full (rest from reference TRBV5-1 and TRBJ2-5): KAGVTQTPRYLIKTRGQQVTLSCSPISGHRSVSWYQQTPGQGLQFLFEYFSETQRNKGNFPGRFSGRQFSNSRSEMNVSTLELGDSALYLCASSLEGEETQYFGPGTRLLVL.

This clone was seen a single time. V is TRBV15 and J is TRBJ2-1; 7 bases are a match to TRBD2. V lost 5 bases to trimming and J lost 9 bases; unmatched junction nucleotides: 13. CDR3 length equals 15 residues. Germline values: CDR1 LNHNV, CDR2 YYDKDF (reference sequence). The CDR3 here is CATSGDYIKRSEQFF. In DNA, the CDR3 is TGTGCCACCAGCGGGGACTACATTAAACGAAGTGAGCAGTTCTTC.

This clone was detected many times. The chain has TRBV5-1 and TRBJ2-7; D unclear. The germline V gene has CDR1 SGHRS and CDR2 YFSETQ. Between the trimmed V and J ends, which lost 1 base and 1 base, there was a span of 9 bases. This CDR3 has 14 residues. CDR3 nucleotides: TGCGCCAGCAGCTTGCTCCCGAGATCCTACGAGCAGTACTTC. Protein: CASSLLPRSYEQYF.

The chain employs TRBV6-1 and TRBJ2-7; 12 bases fit TRBD2. V lost 7 bases to trimming and J lost 6 bases; unmatched junction nucleotides: 7. Germline V gene sequence: CDR1 MNHNS, CDR2 SASEGT. This CDR3 spans 14 amino acids. In DNA, the CDR3 is TGTGCCAGCACCGGGACTAGCGGGCAACCCGAGCAGTACTTC. Protein product: CASTGTSGQPEQYF.

A remark on this clone: At one end the junction does not follow the germline gene, possibly because of a read error. At the DNA level, this CDR3 is encoded by other sequences in the same sample as well. The chain is built from TRBV5-1 and TRBJ2-7, with TRBD2 as a possible D gene (6 bases). CDR1 is SGHRS and CDR2 is YFSETQ in the germline V gene. The CDR3 extends over 14 amino acids. This CDR3 is CASSQLATPDEQYF. Written as DNA, the CDR3 is TGCGCCAGCAGCCAACTAGCCACCCCTGACGAGCAATACTTC.

The genes are TRBV28 and TRBJ2-7, with a possible D match to TRBD2 (7 bases). The germline V gene has CDR1 MDHEN and CDR2 SYDVKM. V was trimmed by 6 bases and J by 3 bases, leaving 15 bases between them. This CDR3 is built from 14 residues. CDR3 bases: TGTGCCAGCAGCGGGACTACAGGGAACTACGAGCAGTACTTC. Translation: CASSGTTGNYEQYF.

This chain links TRBV7-9 with TRBJ2-7, with 7 bases lining up with TRBD1. The V gene's germline CDR1 is SEHNR and CDR2 FQNEAQ (reference sequence). This CDR3 region has 17 residues. The junction had 9 bases not matched to a gene; V was cut back by 1 base and J by 0 bases. CDR3 in amino acids: CASSLGRNRDSSYEQYF. The CDR3 coding sequence is TGTGCCAGCAGCTTAGGTAGGAACCGGGACAGCTCCTACGAGCAGTACTTC.

This clone showed up just once. This chain connects TRBV5-4 to TRBJ2-1; 11 nucleotides align to TRBD2. Germline trimming cut 2 bases from V and 5 bases from J; bases unmatched to any gene: 6. Germline loops: CDR1 SGHNT, CDR2 YYREEE (reference sequence). The CDR3 has 16 amino acids. The CDR3 DNA sequence: TGTGCCAGCAGCTTCGGGCTAGCGGGGGGCGACAATGAGCAGTTCTTC. This translates into CASSFGLAGGDNEQFF.

The genes are TRBV7-3 and TRBJ2-1, with 7 bases matching TRBD1. The junction had 7 bases not matched to a gene; V was cut back by 0 bases and J by 8 bases. This CDR3 region has 15 residues. Germline V gene sequence: CDR1 SGHTA, CDR2 FQGTGA. The CDR3 loop reads CASSLTTGDRDEQFF. Here the CDR3 DNA reads TGTGCCAGCAGCTTAACCACAGGGGACCGCGATGAGCAGTTCTTC.

This chain uses TRBV5-4 with TRBJ1-2, with TRBD1 identical over 7 bases. The CDR3 totals 14 residues. Trimming at V came to 2 bases and at J to 2 bases, leaving 3 bases not matched to a gene. The germline V gene encodes CDR1 SGHNT and CDR2 YYREEE (reference sequence). Written as DNA, the CDR3 is TGTGCCAGCAGCTTTGACAGGGTGAACTATGGCTACACCTTC. Translated: CASSFDRVNYGYTF. Combining the CDR3 with reference TRBV5-4 and TRBJ1-2 gives the whole variable domain ETGVTQSPTHLIKTRGQQVTLRCSSQSGHNTVSWYQQALGQGPQFIFQYYREEENGRGNFPPRFSGLQFPNYSSELNVNALELDDSALYLCASSFDRVNYGYTFGSGTRLTVV.

This chain joins TRBV2 and TRBJ2-1; 13 bases agree with TRBD2. This CDR3 is built from 13 residues. Germline V gene data show CDR1 as SNHLY and CDR2 as FYNNEI. The J segment lost 10 bases and the V segment lost 6 bases, leaving 3 bases of the junction unmatched. The CDR3 nucleotides read TGTGCCAGCAGAAGGGGACTAGCGGGGGAGCAGTTCTTC. This translates into CASRRGLAGEQFF.

The chain joins TRBV6-6 to TRBJ2-7; 8 nucleotides agree with TRBD2. The CDR3 has 16 residues. The junction had 7 bases not matched to a gene; V was cut back by 0 bases and J by 3 bases. Per the germline V gene, CDR1 is MNHNY and CDR2 is SVGAGI (reference sequence). Written as DNA, the CDR3 is TGTGCCAGCAGTTACTCTACGCTAGCGGGTTACTACGAGCAGTACTTC. Translation gives CASSYSTLAGYYEQYF.

This sequence joins TRBV2 and TRBJ2-1, with a weak D call TRBD2 (5 bases). The germline V gene has CDR1 SNHLY and CDR2 FYNNEI. The CDR3 sequence is 14 residues long. V gave up 7 bases and J gave up 6 bases, with 16 bases separating them. The CDR3 here is CASNKGGPFNEQFF. The CDR3 nucleotides read TGTGCCAGCAATAAGGGCGGGCCGTTCAATGAGCAGTTCTTC.

In DNA, the CDR3 is TGTGCCAGCTCACCTCTACAGGGGGAGGTTCAGCCCCAGCATTTT. This translates into CASSPLQGEVQPQHF. The chain joins TRBV18 to TRBJ1-5; 8 positions agree with TRBD1. The CDR3 is made up of 15 amino acids. V lost 3 bases, J lost 6 bases, and 7 bases stayed unmatched. Germline values: CDR1 KGHSH, CDR2 LQKENI.

The chain carries TRBV7-6 and TRBJ2-1, with TRBD2 matching 9 bases. J gave up 10 bases and V 5 bases, and 6 bases lay outside the gene matches. Germline lookup yields CDR1 SGHVS and CDR2 FNYEAQ. This CDR3 spans 13 amino acids. CDR3 loop: CASSASGVFEQFF. The CDR3 bases are TGTGCCAGCAGCGCTAGCGGGGTGTTCGAGCAGTTCTTC.

As DNA, the CDR3 is TGTGCCAGCAGCCCTTCCGACAGGGTAGCCAAAAACATTCAGTACTTC. Translated: CASSPSDRVAKNIQYF. The rearrangement joins TRBV7-9 to TRBJ2-4; TRBD1 agrees at 7 bases. The CDR3 spans 16 residues. V shed 5 bases, J shed 0 bases, and the junction held 7 bases outside the gene matches. Germline CDR1 is SEHNR and CDR2 is FQNEAQ (reference sequence).

V usage is TRBV5-1 and J usage is TRBJ2-1; 10 nucleotides match TRBD1. CDR1 and CDR2 from the germline V gene are SGHRS and YFSETQ. J lost 3 bases, V lost 4 bases, and 4 bases had no gene match. CDR3 size: 15 residues. The CDR3 region is CASSPGQGGYNEQFF. CDR3 DNA: TGCGCCAGCAGCCCCGGACAGGGGGGCTACAATGAGCAGTTCTTC. The whole variable domain, filled in from reference TRBV5-1 and TRBJ2-1, reads KAGVTQTPRYLIKTRGQQVTLSCSPISGHRSVSWYQQTPGQGLQFLFEYFSETQRNKGNFPGRFSGRQFSNSRSEMNVSTLELGDSALYLCASSPGQGGYNEQFFGPGTRLTVL.

The V gene is TRBV27, the J gene TRBJ2-4; D is uncertain. Germline V gene data show CDR1 as MNHEY and CDR2 as SMNVEV (reference sequence). Trimming removed 8 bases at V and 1 base at J, with 6 bases between. The CDR3 extends over 12 amino acids. For the CDR3, the DNA is TGTGCCAGCGGAGAGGCCAAAAACATTCAGTACTTC. Translation gives CASGEAKNIQYF.

V and J are TRBV18 and TRBJ1-5, with D unresolved. The CDR3 consists of 15 residues. V lost 3 bases, J lost 0 bases, and 9 bases lay in between. Germline assignment: CDR1 KGHSH and CDR2 LQKENI. CDR3 amino acids: CASSPSRGSNQPQHF. DNA of the CDR3: TGTGCCAGCTCACCGAGTAGAGGTAGCAATCAGCCCCAGCATTTT.

The chain recombines TRBV5-1 with TRBJ2-7; TRBD1 matches at 7 bases. V was clipped by 2 bases and J by 2 bases; unmatched bases: 7. Germline loops: CDR1 SGHRS, CDR2 YFSETQ. The CDR3 runs 15 residues. DNA for the CDR3: TGCGCCAGCAGCTTCTCCGGGACAGACACCTACGAGCAGTACTTC. Protein product: CASSFSGTDTYEQYF. Full variable domain (missing parts from reference TRBV5-1 and TRBJ2-7): KAGVTQTPRYLIKTRGQQVTLSCSPISGHRSVSWYQQTPGQGLQFLFEYFSETQRNKGNFPGRFSGRQFSNSRSEMNVSTLELGDSALYLCASSFSGTDTYEQYFGPGTRLTVT.

J is TRBJ2-1 and V is TRBV7-9; D possibly corresponds to TRBD2 (6 bases). The germline gives CDR1 SEHNR, CDR2 FQNEAQ (reference sequence). The ends were cut back, 5 bases at V and 2 bases at J, with 13 bases in the middle. The CDR3 is 15 amino acids. This CDR3 is CASSPGAPTYNEQFF. CDR3 DNA: TGTGCCAGCAGCCCGGGAGCGCCGACCTACAATGAGCAGTTCTTC.

The count of this clone is one. The rearrangement links TRBV9 to TRBJ2-3; 13 bases agree with TRBD2. J gave up 3 bases and V 1 base, and 8 bases lay outside the gene matches. The CDR3 has 18 residues. Germline V lookup: CDR1 SGDLS, CDR2 YYNGEE. CDR3 amino acids: CASSVTTSGGAKTDTQYF. The CDR3 bases are TGTGCCAGCAGCGTAACCACTAGCGGGGGGGCTAAGACAGATACGCAGTATTTT.

This chain links TRBV7-9 with TRBJ2-7; D unresolved. The CDR3 has 12 amino acids. Germline CDR1 SEHNR, CDR2 FQNEAQ (reference sequence). V shed 8 bases and J shed 5 bases, with 13 bases lying between them. The DNA of the CDR3 is TGTGCCAGCGCCCTCCGTTTAGACGAGCAGTACTTC. Its protein product is CASALRLDEQYF.

The CDR3 coding sequence is TGTGCCAGCAGGGAGGGACGCGAGCAGTACTTC. It yields the protein CASREGREQYF. The V call is TRBV4-2, the J call TRBJ2-7; D is perhaps TRBD2 (6 bases). Trimming left V 6 bases short and J 6 bases short, with 9 bases between. The germline V gene encodes CDR1 LGHNA and CDR2 YNFKEQ. CDR3 length: 11 amino acids.

This rearrangement joins TRBV6-5 to TRBJ2-1; 8 bases are shared with TRBD1. The V and J ends lost 5 bases and 0 bases, in that order; junction bases with no gene match: 3. The length of the CDR3 is 15 residues. CDR1 MNHEY and CDR2 SVGAGI come from the germline V gene. DNA for the CDR3: TGTGCCAGCAGTCGGACAGGGAGCTCCTACAATGAGCAGTTCTTC. Encoded protein: CASSRTGSSYNEQFF.

V is TRBV4-2 and J is TRBJ2-1, with 9 bases that match TRBD1. The V and J ends lost 5 bases and 7 bases, in that order; junction bases with no gene match: 9. In germline, CDR1 is LGHNA, CDR2 YNFKEQ. The CDR3 is made up of 15 amino acids. For the CDR3, the DNA is TGTGCCAGCAGCTCTCCACAGGGGGCGGGGAATGAGCAGTTCTTC. Translated: CASSSPQGAGNEQFF.

The gene calls are TRBV6-5 and TRBJ2-1; D unclear. The germline V gene has CDR1 MNHEY and CDR2 SVGAGI. This CDR3 has 14 residues. V lost 0 bases to trimming and J lost 7 bases, with 10 bases between them. Here the CDR3 DNA reads TGTGCCAGCAGTTACTCGCGTGTTTTGAATGAGCAGTTCTTC. This gives the protein CASSYSRVLNEQFF.

The genes are TRBV28 and TRBJ2-7, with TRBD1 identical over 9 bases. Germline loops: CDR1 MDHEN, CDR2 SYDVKM. This CDR3 is built from 15 residues. Trimming cost V 2 bases and J 5 bases; bases outside gene matches: 7. The CDR3 region is CASSLAGTGYHEQYF. CDR3 coding DNA: TGTGCCAGCAGTTTAGCCGGGACAGGGTATCACGAGCAGTACTTC. The full variable domain, in which reference TRBV28 and TRBJ2-7 provide the parts outside the CDR3, is DVKVTQSSRYLVKRTGEKVFLECVQDMDHENMFWYRQDPGLGLRLIYFSYDVKMKEKGDIPEGYSVSREKKERFSLILESASTNQTSMYLCASSLAGTGYHEQYFGPGTRLTVT.

The V call is TRBV6-6, the J call TRBJ1-1, with TRBD1 matching over 7 bases. The V and J ends lost 4 bases and 2 bases, in that order; junction bases with no gene match: 10. Germline V gene data show CDR1 as MNHNY and CDR2 as SVGAGI (reference sequence). There are 16 residues in the CDR3. The chain's CDR3 is CASSLNPGTANTEAFF. The CDR3 region has the DNA TGTGCCAGCAGTTTGAACCCCGGGACAGCCAACACTGAAGCTTTCTTT.

The J gene is TRBJ2-1, the V gene TRBV9, with 12 bases that match TRBD2. CDR1 SGDLS and CDR2 YYNGEE come from the germline V gene. The CDR3 totals 15 residues. Losses at the gene ends were 4 bases for V and 6 bases for J; bases not matched to a gene: 5. The CDR3 coding sequence is TGTGCCAGCAGCCCCCGGACTAGCGGGATCAATGAGCAGTTCTTC. It yields the protein CASSPRTSGINEQFF.